The 32 T cell receptor beta chains given below trace back to one sample, sequenced in a study of blood T cell repertoires in COVID-19. TCRdb's table, derived via immunoSEQ multiplex PCR, lists solely in-frame clones and lacks some. The sample gives just under 100,000 clones, 85% to 90% of which show up once; 10% to 15% is in the top ten. The sample was peripheral blood. The receptor set was obtained from an older woman in a cohort sampled during active or convalescent COVID-19.

The chain couples TRBV19 to TRBJ2-1; 12 bases agree with TRBD2. J was trimmed by 6 bases and V by 5 bases; bases with no gene match: 5. This CDR3 region has 15 residues. CDR1 is LNHDA and CDR2 is SQIVND in the germline V gene (reference sequence). The CDR3 protein is CASSLWTSGTNEQFF. The CDR3 DNA reads TGTGCCAGTAGTCTCTGGACTAGCGGGACCAATGAGCAGTTCTTC.

V is TRBV9 and J is TRBJ2-3; 9 nucleotides match TRBD2. The germline gives CDR1 SGDLS, CDR2 YYNGEE. The trim removed 1 base at V and 1 base at J, leaving 4 bases unmatched. This CDR3 has 16 amino acids. CDR3 sequence: CASSVMPSGGTDTQYF. For the CDR3, the DNA is TGTGCCAGCAGCGTAATGCCTAGCGGGGGCACAGATACGCAGTATTTT.

The chain carries TRBV7-8 and TRBJ2-3; 9 bases are shared with TRBD2. The CDR3 loop spans 17 amino acids. CDR1 is SGHVS and CDR2 is FQNEAQ in the germline V gene. V dropped 5 bases and J dropped 10; count of bases not matched to a gene: 19. CDR3 region: CASSIRAGGPSEYAQYF. CDR3 coding DNA: TGTGCCAGCAGCATAAGAGCGGGAGGCCCATCAGAATACGCGCAGTATTTT.

This clone showed up just a few times. The chain has TRBV3-1 (or the pseudogene TRBV3-2) and TRBJ2-7, with D possibly being TRBD1 (6 bases). This CDR3 comprises 13 residues. Germline CDR1 and CDR2: LGHDT and YNNKEL (reference sequence). V shed 4 bases and J shed 6 bases, with 13 bases lying between them. The CDR3 spells CASSPRTDPEQYF. The CDR3 region has the DNA TGTGCCAGCAGCCCCCGGACAGACCCCGAGCAGTACTTC.

V and J are TRBV5-4 and TRBJ2-1; TRBD2 matches at 7 bases. Germline CDR1 is SGHNT and CDR2 is YYREEE (reference sequence). This CDR3 has 12 amino acids. Losses at the gene ends were 3 bases for V and 8 bases for J; bases not matched to a gene: 2. CDR3: CASSSREDEQFF. The DNA of the CDR3 is TGTGCCAGCAGCTCCCGGGAGGATGAGCAGTTCTTC.

The genes are TRBV5-1 and TRBJ2-5; 7 bases match TRBD2. V lost 0 bases to trimming and J lost 5 bases; unmatched junction nucleotides: 7. Per germline, CDR1 SGHRS and CDR2 YFSETQ. The CDR3 consists of 15 residues. The CDR3: CASSLAGRDRETQYF. Written as DNA, the CDR3 is TGCGCCAGCAGCTTGGCTGGGAGGGATCGGGAGACCCAGTACTTC.

The DNA for the CDR3 is TGTGCCAGTAGCACCCGGGCGGGGGGGTCTATAGATACGCAGTATTTT. The encoded protein is CASSTRAGGSIDTQYF. The rearrangement joins TRBV19 to TRBJ2-3; TRBD2 aligns across 9 bases. The junction had 12 bases not matched to a gene; V was cut back by 6 bases and J by 5 bases. The CDR3 consists of 16 residues. The germline CDR1 and CDR2 sequences are LNHDA and SQIVND (reference sequence).

The chain couples TRBV5-4 to TRBJ1-1, with D maybe TRBD1 (5 bases). The CDR3 contains 14 residues. The germline V gene encodes CDR1 SGHNT and CDR2 YYREEE (reference sequence). V lost 3 bases, J lost 1 base, and 10 bases lay in between. CDR3 residues: CASSSVDRNTEAFF. Written as DNA, the CDR3 is TGTGCCAGCAGCTCTGTCGACAGGAACACTGAAGCTTTCTTT.

The genes are TRBV6-2 or TRBV6-3 and TRBJ1-3; D is undetermined. The CDR3 length is 14 residues. Per the germline V gene, CDR1 is MNHEY and CDR2 is SVGEGT. Trimming pared 4 bases from V and 0 bases from J, leaving 7 bases between. CDR3 amino acids: CASSSGSSGNTIYF. CDR3 DNA sequence: TGTGCCAGCAGTTCCGGGAGCTCTGGAAACACCATATATTTT.

The rearrangement links TRBV27 to TRBJ2-2; TRBD2 matches 7 bases. Germline CDR1 is MNHEY and CDR2 is SMNVEV (reference sequence). After removal of 11 bases from V and 2 bases from J, the junction contained 8 bases not matched to a gene. The CDR3 has 14 residues. The CDR3 bases are TGTGCCGTGGGGAGGGGCACAAACACCGGGGAGCTGTTTTTT. Translating gives CAVGRGTNTGELFF.

The chain is built from TRBV11-2 and TRBJ1-1, with unresolved D. V was shortened by 1 base and J by 1 base, with 7 bases between the two germline ends. CDR3 length: 14 amino acids. The V gene's germline CDR1 is SGHAT and CDR2 FQNNGV. The CDR3 DNA reads TGTGCCAGCAGCTTAGTTGGGCAGAACACTGAAGCTTTCTTT. This translates into CASSLVGQNTEAFF.

This chain uses TRBV7-2 with TRBJ2-1, with 7 bases fitting TRBD1. CDR1 SGHTA and CDR2 FQGNSA come from the germline V gene. This CDR3 comprises 14 residues. The trim removed 3 bases at V and 10 bases at J, leaving 9 bases unmatched. CDR3 sequence: CASSFGDSGWEQFF. In DNA, the CDR3 is TGTGCCAGCAGCTTTGGGGACAGTGGATGGGAGCAGTTCTTC.

This clone has a handful of counts. This CDR3 reads CASSLPPGTSGAQAFF. CDR3 coding DNA: TGTGCCAGCAGTTTGCCGCCCGGGACTAGCGGGGCCCAAGCGTTCTTC. The J gene is TRBJ2-1, the V gene TRBV7-9; 13 bases map to TRBD2. V lost 6 bases and J lost 15; bases outside the gene matches: 17. The germline CDR1 and CDR2 sequences are SEHNR and FQNEAQ (reference sequence). The CDR3 has 16 amino acids.

This clone appeared a single time. The chain joins TRBV11-1 to TRBJ2-5; maybe TRBD1 (6 bases). Germline assignment: CDR1 SGHAT and CDR2 FQDESV (reference sequence). The V end was cut by 1 base, the J end by 4 bases, with 13 bases between. The CDR3 is 15 amino acids. As DNA, the CDR3 is TGTGCCAGCAGCTTAGAGGCAGGGGTTCGAGAGACCCAGTACTTC. Protein: CASSLEAGVRETQYF.

V is TRBV2 and J is TRBJ1-6; 10 bases are shared with TRBD1. The germline gives CDR1 SNHLY, CDR2 FYNNEI. This CDR3 contains 15 residues. V trimming: 8 bases; J trimming: 5 bases; junction bases outside the gene matches: 6. CDR3 residues: CASEGQGINNSPLHF. The CDR3 nucleotides read TGTGCCAGCGAGGGACAGGGGATTAATAATTCACCCCTCCACTTT.

V is TRBV11-2 and J is TRBJ1-1; TRBD1 matches 9 bases. Germline CDR1 and CDR2: SGHAT and FQNNGV. The trim removed 5 bases at V and 11 bases at J, leaving 6 bases unmatched. The CDR3 is made up of 12 amino acids. The CDR3 loop reads CASSLGQGYAFF. CDR3 DNA: TGTGCCAGCAGCCTAGGACAGGGGTACGCTTTCTTT.

The count of this clone is one. The gene calls are TRBV30 and TRBJ2-5; 9 positions match TRBD2. With 5 bases clipped from V and 2 bases from J, the junction kept 9 bases outside the gene matches. This CDR3 comprises 15 residues. Germline V CDR1 and CDR2: GTSNPN, SVGIG (reference sequence). CDR3 in DNA: TGTGCCTGGGTGCGAGCGGGGGGCGTTCAAGAGACCCAGTACTTC. This encodes CAWVRAGGVQETQYF.

This sequence joins TRBV12-5 and TRBJ2-5; no reliable D call. Germline assignment: CDR1 LGHNT and CDR2 FRNRAP. The CDR3 has 12 residues. V was clipped by 0 bases and J by 7 bases, with 6 bases between them. The CDR3 nucleotides are TGTGCTAGTGGTTTGGTACGAGGGACCCAGTACTTC. Translating it yields CASGLVRGTQYF.

This clone was seen just once. The CDR3 reads CASSQGFGQYQPQHF. In nucleotides, the CDR3 is TGTGCCAGCAGTCAGGGGTTTGGTCAGTATCAGCCCCAGCATTTT. The chain recombines TRBV6-5 with TRBJ1-5, with D perhaps matching TRBD1 (6 bases). This CDR3 is 15 amino acids long. V lost 5 bases and J lost 5, with 16 bases in between. The germline CDR1 and CDR2 sequences are MNHEY and SVGAGI.

The chain employs TRBV2 and TRBJ1-1; the D gene is possibly TRBD1 (5 bases). Germline lookup yields CDR1 SNHLY and CDR2 FYNNEI. Trimming left V 3 bases short and J 7 bases short, with 15 bases between. This CDR3 spans 14 amino acids. CDR3 residues: CASSDRVSRFEAFF. CDR3 DNA sequence: TGTGCCAGCAGTGACAGGGTCTCCCGTTTTGAAGCTTTCTTT.

The CDR3, as DNA: TGCGCCAGCAGCTTGGACAGGGCGAACACCGGGGAGCTGTTTTTT. Residues: CASSLDRANTGELFF. The chain recombines TRBV5-1 with TRBJ2-2, with a possible D match to TRBD1 (6 bases). Trimming removed 0 bases from V and 0 bases from J, with 6 bases in between. Germline CDR1 reads SGHRS; CDR2 reads YFSETQ. The CDR3 runs 15 residues.

The rearrangement joins TRBV4-2 to TRBJ2-3; 7 bases align to TRBD2. The CDR3 spans 15 residues. Germline V gene data show CDR1 as LGHNA and CDR2 as YNFKEQ. Trimming at V came to 1 base and at J to 5 bases, leaving 6 bases not matched to a gene. The CDR3 DNA reads as TGTGCCAGCAGCCAAGTCTCACTAGCGATAGATACGCAGTATTTT. The encoded protein is CASSQVSLAIDTQYF.

This chain connects TRBV25-1 to TRBJ1-2; TRBD1 aligns across 8 bases. Germline V gene data show CDR1 as MGHDK and CDR2 as SYGVNS. Trimming removed 4 bases from V and 4 bases from J; junction bases left unmatched: 5. The CDR3 has 14 residues. The CDR3 DNA is TGTGCCAGCAGTGGTACAGACAGGGGCTATGGCTACACCTTC. It is translated as CASSGTDRGYGYTF.

This chain uses TRBV5-1 with TRBJ2-3, with 10 bases that match TRBD2. With 2 bases clipped from V and 1 base from J, the junction kept 4 bases outside the gene matches. This CDR3 region has 16 residues. CDR1 is SGHRS and CDR2 is YFSETQ in the germline V gene. CDR3 sequence: CASSFSSGGRTDTQYF. CDR3 nucleotides: TGCGCCAGCAGCTTCTCTAGCGGGGGACGCACAGATACGCAGTATTTT.

V gene TRBV19 combines with J gene TRBJ1-2; TRBD1 might be the D (6 bases). Trimming removed 7 bases from V and 4 bases from J, with 16 bases in between. The CDR3 is made up of 14 amino acids. Germline values: CDR1 LNHDA, CDR2 SQIVND (reference sequence). The CDR3 sequence: CASTSAGAGYGYTF. CDR3 in DNA: TGTGCCAGTACCTCTGCGGGGGCTGGCTATGGCTACACCTTC.

The chain has TRBV5-1 and TRBJ1-1, with D possibly matching TRBD1 (5 bases). This CDR3 has 15 residues. Germline V CDR1 and CDR2: SGHRS, YFSETQ. Trimming pared 4 bases from V and 0 bases from J, leaving 13 bases between. The CDR3 coding sequence is TGCGCCAGCAGCAGAGACAGTTTCATGAACACTGAAGCTTTCTTT. Translation gives CASSRDSFMNTEAFF.

The chain links TRBV5-6 to TRBJ1-2; D remains unclear. With 2 bases removed from V and 10 bases from J, the gap between germline ends came to 15 bases. CDR1 and CDR2 (germline): SGHDT, YYEEEE. The CDR3 is 13 residues long. In DNA, the CDR3 is TGTGCCAGCAGCTTTAGCCACACTGGCTCCTACACCTTC. Its translation: CASSFSHTGSYTF.

The V call is TRBV2, the J call TRBJ1-2; 8 bases agree with TRBD1. The germline gives CDR1 SNHLY, CDR2 FYNNEI. The CDR3 runs to 14 residues. The J segment lost 8 bases and the V segment lost 7 bases, leaving 12 bases of the junction unmatched. CDR3 bases: TGTGCCAGCAAGAAGGACAGGGTTGGGTTGGGCTACACCTTC. This codes for CASKKDRVGLGYTF.

This chain uses TRBV12-3 or TRBV12-4 with TRBJ1-2; D is ambiguous. This CDR3 spans 13 amino acids. V gave up 3 bases and J gave up 5 bases, with 10 bases separating them. Here the CDR3 reads CASSFGIRYGYTF. In DNA form, the CDR3 reads TGTGCCAGCAGTTTCGGGATCCGGTATGGCTACACCTTC.

This clone appeared once. This chain links TRBV7-2 with TRBJ2-4, with 8 bases aligning to TRBD1. Trimming at V came to 4 bases and at J to 3 bases, leaving 5 bases not matched to a gene. CDR1 is SGHTA, CDR2 FQGNSA, per germline. The CDR3 consists of 15 residues. CDR3 sequence: CASSYRDRIKNIQYF. Written as DNA, the CDR3 is TGTGCCAGCAGCTACCGGGACAGGATCAAAAACATTCAGTACTTC.

This clone was recorded only once. The DNA is omitted, as the CDR3 cannot be located on it reliably, and the CDR3 follows TCRdb's listing. The rearrangement joins TRBV21-1 to TRBJ2-6; no check of the table's D call, TRBD2, against the DNA was made. TRBV21-1 is tagged as a pseudogene. The CDR3 length is 18 residues, termini included. CDR3 region: CASSKRGRVGSGANVLTF.

This chain joins TRBV5-4 and TRBJ2-1, with 8 bases matching TRBD1. CDR1 is SGHNT and CDR2 is YYREEE in the germline V gene (reference sequence). The CDR3 spans 16 residues. Trimming took 0 bases from V and 4 from J; bases not matched to a gene: 6. The CDR3 DNA sequence: TGTGCCAGCAGCTTGGTAGGACAGGGCAGGTACAATGAGCAGTTCTTC. Amino acids: CASSLVGQGRYNEQFF.